One and the same sample provided the 19 T cell receptor beta chains below, sequenced in a study of cytomegalovirus exposure and HLA in healthy donors. Repertoires were generated with immunoSEQ multiplex PCR, while TCRdb's copy carries only in-frame clones and drops some. Here the sample spans roughly 130,000 clones, 80% to 90% being singletons. Sequencing used PBMCs. Receptor source: a woman in her twenties or thirties in good health and CMV-seropositive.

The chain carries TRBV12-5 and TRBJ2-1; D possibly corresponds to TRBD2 (5 bases). In germline, CDR1 is LGHNT, CDR2 FRNRAP. The V and J ends lost 4 bases and 4 bases respectively, with 11 bases between them. The length of the CDR3 is 14 residues. CDR3 in amino acids: CASGSTEGYNEQFF. The CDR3, as DNA: TGTGCTAGTGGTTCGACCGAGGGATACAATGAGCAGTTCTTC. The whole variable domain, filled in from reference TRBV12-5 and TRBJ2-1, reads DARVTQTPRHKVTEMGQEVTMRCQPILGHNTVFWYRQTMMQGLELLAYFRNRAPLDDSGMPKDRFSAEMPDATLATLKIQPSEPRDSAVYFCASGSTEGYNEQFFGPGTRLTVL.

This chain connects TRBV10-3 to TRBJ2-5; no clear D gene. The CDR3 sequence is 13 residues long. The germline V gene encodes CDR1 ENHRY and CDR2 SYGVKD. Trimming cost V 4 bases and J 10 bases, with 16 bases left between them. The DNA for the CDR3 is TGTGCCATCAGTGCATCAGAAGCGACGAACCAGTACTTC. This encodes CAISASEATNQYF.

The chain employs TRBV5-1 and TRBJ2-2; 9 nucleotides agree with TRBD1. The V segment lost 2 bases and the J segment 5 bases; nucleotides outside the gene matches: 4. Germline V CDR1 and CDR2: SGHRS, YFSETQ. This CDR3 is 15 amino acids long. CDR3 sequence: CASSLRTGETGELFF. As DNA, the CDR3 is TGCGCCAGCAGCTTACGGACAGGGGAAACCGGGGAGCTGTTTTTT. The whole variable domain, filled in from reference TRBV5-1 and TRBJ2-2, reads KAGVTQTPRYLIKTRGQQVTLSCSPISGHRSVSWYQQTPGQGLQFLFEYFSETQRNKGNFPGRFSGRQFSNSRSEMNVSTLELGDSALYLCASSLRTGETGELFFGEGSRLTVL.

The chain joins TRBV5-6 to TRBJ2-4, with TRBD1 as a possible D gene (6 bases). V lost 5 bases to trimming and J lost 1 base, with 16 bases between them. In germline, CDR1 is SGHDT, CDR2 YYEEEE. This CDR3 has 16 residues. CDR3: CASRKGGVWAKNIQYF. CDR3 coding DNA: TGTGCCAGCAGAAAAGGGGGAGTTTGGGCCAAAAACATTCAGTACTTC.

This chain connects TRBV7-9 to TRBJ1-2; D is unresolved. There are 16 residues in the CDR3. V was cut by 5 bases and J by 3 bases, with 19 bases left in between. Germline values: CDR1 SEHNR, CDR2 FQNEAQ (reference sequence). The CDR3 DNA follows: TGTGCCAGCAGCCACCCTATCGGGGTTCGTGACTATGGCTACACCTTC. It is translated as CASSHPIGVRDYGYTF. The variable domain in full, with the rest retrieved from reference TRBV7-9 and TRBJ1-2, is DTGVSQNPRHKITKRGQNVTFRCDPISEHNRLYWYRQTLGQGPEFLTYFQNEAQLEKSRLLSDRFSAERPKGSFSTLEIQRTEQGDSAMYLCASSHPIGVRDYGYTFGSGTRLTVV.

This clone was observed a single time. The genes are TRBV28 and TRBJ2-5; D possibly corresponds to TRBD1 (5 bases). Per the germline V gene, CDR1 is MDHEN and CDR2 is SYDVKM. The germline V and J ends were trimmed by 7 bases and 4 bases, with 16 bases remaining between them. This CDR3 spans 14 amino acids. The CDR3 spells CASTRSGSRETQYF. In DNA form, the CDR3 reads TGTGCCAGCACCCGATCAGGGTCCAGAGAGACCCAGTACTTC.

V gene TRBV5-1 combines with J gene TRBJ1-2; the D gene is possibly TRBD1 (6 bases). Between the trimmed V and J ends, which lost 4 bases and 6 bases, there was a span of 10 bases. The germline V gene encodes CDR1 SGHRS and CDR2 YFSETQ. CDR3 size: 12 residues. For the CDR3, the DNA is TGCGCCAGCAGCCTACAGGGTAATGGCTACACCTTC. Protein sequence: CASSLQGNGYTF.

This clone was picked up many times. The chain employs TRBV18 and TRBJ1-2, with 9 bases that match TRBD1. V gave up 1 base and J gave up 4 bases; unmatched junction bases: 4. The CDR3 consists of 15 residues. The germline CDR1 and CDR2 sequences are KGHSH and LQKENI. The CDR3 protein is CASSPRTGESYGYTF. The CDR3 DNA is TGTGCCAGCTCACCACGGACAGGGGAGAGCTATGGCTACACCTTC.

The V call is TRBV2, the J call TRBJ1-1, with TRBD1 identical over 8 bases. V lost 6 bases and J lost 4; bases outside the gene matches: 7. Germline assignment: CDR1 SNHLY and CDR2 FYNNEI. CDR3 length equals 14 residues. CDR3 sequence: CASRARGRGTEAFF. Here the CDR3 DNA reads TGTGCCAGCAGAGCCAGGGGGCGGGGCACTGAAGCTTTCTTT. Looking up the rest from reference TRBV2 and TRBJ1-1 gives the full variable domain: EPEVTQTPSHQVTQMGQEVILRCVPISNHLYFYWYRQILGQKVEFLVSFYNNEISEKSEIFDDQFSVERPDGSNFTLKIRSTKLEDSAMYFCASRARGRGTEAFFGQGTRLTVV.

This clone has just one count. Here the CDR3 DNA reads TGCGCCAGCAGTCCCTTTCACAGAGGGCATCCTTACTACGAGCAGTACTTC. Its protein product is CASSPFHRGHPYYEQYF. The chain recombines TRBV23-1 with TRBJ2-7; weak D call: TRBD2 (5 bases). TRBV23-1 is treated as an ORF (open reading frame) with a function not yet certain. Trimming left V 4 bases short and J 3 bases short, with 22 bases between. The length of the CDR3 is 17 residues.

V and J are TRBV6-5 and TRBJ1-5, with D possibly being TRBD1 (6 bases). Per germline, CDR1 MNHEY and CDR2 SVGAGI. Trimming pared 4 bases from V and 5 bases from J, leaving 12 bases between. CDR3 length: 14 residues. The CDR3 region is CASSSRGRYQPQHF. CDR3 DNA sequence: TGTGCCAGCAGTTCCAGGGGACGCTATCAGCCCCAGCATTTT.

V and J are TRBV6-1 and TRBJ1-2; possibly TRBD1 for D (6 bases). V lost 0 bases and J lost 8, with 13 bases in between. CDR1 and CDR2 (germline): MNHNS, SASEGT. The CDR3 contains 14 residues. In DNA, the CDR3 is TGTGCCAGCAGTGAAGCAGGGGGAAAGGGAGGCTACACCTTC. It encodes CASSEAGGKGGYTF.

A single count supports this clone. The V call is TRBV15, the J call TRBJ2-2; D may be TRBD1 (5 bases). Trimming removed 4 bases at V and 5 bases at J, with 8 bases between. Looked up from germline, CDR1 is LNHNV and CDR2 is YYDKDF (reference sequence). CDR3 length equals 13 residues. The CDR3 coding sequence is TGTGCCACCAGCAAACAGGAGACCGGGGAGCTGTTTTTT. Amino acid sequence: CATSKQETGELFF.

The gene calls are TRBV2 and TRBJ1-1; 9 nucleotides agree with TRBD1. V was pared by 0 bases and J by 0 bases, with 8 bases of the junction left unmatched. CDR1 is SNHLY, CDR2 FYNNEI, per germline. The CDR3 contains 18 residues. The CDR3, as DNA: TGTGCCAGCAGTGAAGCGGGGACAGGGCAAGGATTGAACACTGAAGCTTTCTTT. It codes for CASSEAGTGQGLNTEAFF.

The V call is TRBV19, the J call TRBJ1-5; no definite D call. CDR1 is LNHDA and CDR2 is SQIVND in the germline V gene (reference sequence). There are 14 residues in the CDR3. The V end was cut by 0 bases, the J end by 3 bases, with 6 bases between. CDR3 nucleotides: TGTGCCAGTAGTATAGATGAGTACAATCAGCCCCAGCATTTT. Protein sequence: CASSIDEYNQPQHF. Looking up the rest from reference TRBV19 and TRBJ1-5 gives the full variable domain: DGGITQSPKYLFRKEGQNVTLSCEQNLNHDAMYWYRQDPGQGLRLIYYSQIVNDFQKGDIAEGYSVSREKKESFPLTVTSAQKNPTAFYLCASSIDEYNQPQHFGDGTRLSIL.

The chain couples TRBV5-1 to TRBJ2-5; TRBD1 matches at 7 bases. The CDR3 totals 14 residues. J gave up 2 bases and V 4 bases, and 5 bases lay outside the gene matches. Germline V gene lookup returns CDR1 SGHRS and CDR2 YFSETQ. CDR3 region: CASSPDREQETQYF. CDR3 coding DNA: TGCGCCAGCAGCCCCGACAGGGAGCAAGAGACCCAGTACTTC. Looking up the rest from reference TRBV5-1 and TRBJ2-5 gives the full variable domain: KAGVTQTPRYLIKTRGQQVTLSCSPISGHRSVSWYQQTPGQGLQFLFEYFSETQRNKGNFPGRFSGRQFSNSRSEMNVSTLELGDSALYLCASSPDREQETQYFGPGTRLLVL.

The chain couples TRBV13 to TRBJ1-1, with a possible D match to TRBD1 (6 bases). The CDR3 is 12 residues long. Per germline, CDR1 PRHDT and CDR2 FYEKMQ (reference sequence). Trimming shortened V by 1 base and J by 8 bases, and 8 bases separated the two germline ends. DNA of the CDR3: TGTGCCAGCAGCTTAGCCAGGGGAGAAGCTTTCTTT. Its protein product is CASSLARGEAFF.

The chain combines TRBV27 with TRBJ1-5, with 10 positions matching TRBD1. The J segment lost 4 bases and the V segment lost 6 bases, leaving 9 bases of the junction unmatched. Looked up from germline, CDR1 is MNHEY and CDR2 is SMNVEV (reference sequence). The CDR3 extends over 16 amino acids. The CDR3 coding sequence is TGTGCCAGCAGACCTACGGGACAGGGGAGGAATCAGCCCCAGCATTTT. Its translation is CASRPTGQGRNQPQHF.

The chain carries TRBV25-1 and TRBJ2-5; no reliable D call. V was clipped by 2 bases and J by 5 bases, with 9 bases between them. This CDR3 comprises 13 residues. Germline V lookup: CDR1 MGHDK, CDR2 SYGVNS. CDR3 nucleotides: TGTGCCAGCAGTGAACACTATGGGGAGACCCAGTACTTC. Protein product: CASSEHYGETQYF.